This TCR beta chain was retrieved from a study of shared clonotypes between healthy human individuals. Per the authors' pipeline: Junction-only immunoSEQ data arrived without quality scores, meaning filtering differed. Clones were read by immunoSEQ multiplex PCR, and TCRdb kept only the in-frame ones, dropping some. Clone size and V and J calls were adopted from that table, with D and trimming inferred from the DNA. The sample holds a few million clones, approximately 95% seen once. CDR1 and CDR2 (germline): SGHNT, YYREEE (reference sequence). The V gene lost 0 bases and the J gene lost 5 bases, with 8 bases spanning the gap. The CDR3 length is 13 residues. A remark on this clone: The antigen is undetermined.

Whole-study findings and limits: Non-shared clonotypes showed lower generation probabilities than clonotypes common to all four donors. The study generally estimated greater richness for naive than memory subsets.

The chain is built from TRBV5-4 and TRBJ2-5; no clear D gene. The specimen sequenced was naive CD4+ T cells from PBMCs. The subset denotes: CD45RA+ positively selected. The receptor's source is a man between 18 and 35 years old in good health. Some clones in this sample may be carry-over from other donors' samples. CDR3 coding DNA: TGTGCCAGCAGCTTGGGCTCGGGCGAGACCCAGTACTTC. It yields the protein CASSLGSGETQYF. Full variable domain (outside the CDR3, taken from reference TRBV5-4 and TRBJ2-5): ETGVTQSPTHLIKTRGQQVTLRCSSQSGHNTVSWYQQALGQGPQFIFQYYREEENGRGNFPPRFSGLQFPNYSSELNVNALELDDSALYLCASSLGSGETQYFGPGTRLLVL.